This T cell receptor (beta chain) stems from a study of early T cells in non-severe SARS-CoV-2 infection. The wider study: Sequenced material consisted of bulk RNA (from unsorted whole blood), and chains were unpaired. Points from the study as a whole: VDJdb matching skewed toward anti-spike CD8 responses, missing private and CD4 specificities.

The TCR library protocol was used to attach unique molecular identifiers. These identifiers were attached to individual cDNA molecules. MiXCR, run by TCRdb on the 5' RACE reads, gives a single entry per CDR3 protein. The sample gives over 30,000 distinct CDR3 sequences, approximately 8.7% of which show up once; roughly 12% is in the top ten. There are 14 residues in the CDR3. V was cut by 4 bases and J by 7 bases, with 15 bases left in between. CDR1 and CDR2 (germline): SGHRS, YFSETQ. This clonotype has a count of ten or more. As yet, its antigen is unknown. The receptor's source is an adult who was a healthcare worker with PCR-confirmed SARS-CoV-2 infection or an uninfected control (not recorded which). The sample here was whole blood, taken at baseline. The chain recombines TRBV5-1 with TRBJ2-1, with D possibly being TRBD2 (6 bases). CDR3 in DNA: TGCGCCAGCAGCGCCGTCGCGGGGCAAAATGAGCAGTTCTTC. Translated, it gives CASSAVAGQNEQFF.